Below are 27 T cell receptor beta chains sequenced from a single sample in a study of T cells in localized non-small cell lung cancer. Profiled with immunoSEQ multiplex PCR; TCRdb holds only in-frame clones, not every one. This sample has around 12,000 clones, with 65% to 85% found just once. The source was peripheral blood, collected before any cancer treatment. These receptors were taken from a male donor older than 55 with stage I lung adenocarcinoma.

There are a few counts of this clone. V gene TRBV2 combines with J gene TRBJ2-7, with 7 positions matching TRBD1. Germline V CDR1 and CDR2: SNHLY, FYNNEI. V lost 6 bases and J lost 6; bases outside the gene matches: 11. The CDR3 extends over 14 amino acids. CDR3 residues: CASSTRDSGGEQYF. In DNA form, the CDR3 reads TGTGCCAGCAGCACCCGGGACAGCGGAGGCGAGCAGTACTTC.

The chain recombines TRBV30 with TRBJ2-3; D is unclear. The germline CDR1 and CDR2 sequences are GTSNPN and SVGIG (reference sequence). This CDR3 is 11 amino acids long. Trimming removed 3 bases at V and 2 bases at J, with 3 bases between. CDR3 sequence (DNA): TGTGCCTGGAGGGACACAGATACGCAGTATTTT. It yields the protein CAWRDTDTQYF. Full variable domain (missing parts from reference TRBV30 and TRBJ2-3): SQTIHQWPATLVQPVGSPLSLECTVEGTSNPNLYWYRQAAGRGLQLLFYSVGIGQISSEVPQNLSASRPQDRQFILSSKKLLLSDSGFYLCAWRDTDTQYFGPGTRLTVL.

The V and J genes are TRBV5-1 and TRBJ1-6; D gene ambiguous. Between the trimmed V and J ends, which lost 0 bases and 7 bases, there was a span of 14 bases. CDR3 length equals 16 residues. Germline CDR1 is SGHRS and CDR2 is YFSETQ. CDR3 nucleotide sequence: TGCGCCAGCAGCTTGGCCTCGGTTGGAGGGAATTCACCCCTCCACTTT. This gives the protein CASSLASVGGNSPLHF.

This clone was found a few times. The gene calls are TRBV7-9 and TRBJ1-2, with 8 nucleotides matching TRBD1. CDR1 and CDR2 from the germline V gene are SEHNR and FQNEAQ (reference sequence). There are 16 residues in the CDR3. V shed 5 bases, J shed 6 bases, and the junction held 14 bases outside the gene matches. The CDR3 sequence is CASSPPTRTGMNGYTF. CDR3 in DNA: TGTGCCAGCAGCCCACCTACAAGGACAGGGATGAATGGCTACACCTTC.

The sample holds one count of this clone. The chain carries TRBV18 and TRBJ2-2; the D is unclear. The V gene lost 1 base and the J gene lost 6 bases, with 9 bases spanning the gap. In germline, CDR1 is KGHSH, CDR2 LQKENI. The CDR3 contains 14 residues. CDR3 loop: CASSPRAQAGELFF. CDR3 DNA sequence: TGTGCCAGCTCACCACGCGCGCAGGCCGGGGAGCTGTTTTTT.

The chain has TRBV7-3 and TRBJ1-3; D possibly corresponds to TRBD1 (6 bases). The CDR3 spans 13 residues. The germline V and J ends were trimmed by 5 bases and 4 bases, with 9 bases remaining between them. Per germline, CDR1 SGHTA and CDR2 FQGTGA. CDR3 bases: TGTGCCAGCAGCCAGGGGTTCGGAAACACCATATATTTT. It codes for CASSQGFGNTIYF.

This clone was observed a few times. This chain links TRBV4-3 with TRBJ1-6; no definite D call. V lost 0 bases and J lost 0, with 12 bases in between. This CDR3 spans 18 amino acids. CDR1 is LGHNA and CDR2 is YSLEER in the germline V gene. CDR3 amino acids: CASSQERTGSSYNSPLHF. The DNA of the CDR3 is TGCGCCAGCAGCCAAGAAAGGACCGGGAGCTCCTATAATTCACCCCTCCACTTT.

The chain has TRBV2 and TRBJ1-2, with 8 bases aligning to TRBD1. The CDR3 sequence is 13 residues long. Trimming cost V 6 bases and J 8 bases; bases outside gene matches: 8. CDR1 and CDR2 from the germline V gene are SNHLY and FYNNEI. CDR3 nucleotide sequence: TGTGCCAGCAGGGAGCAGGGGGCGCCGGGCTACACCTTC. Its protein product is CASREQGAPGYTF.

The V gene is TRBV7-2, the J gene TRBJ2-3; 13 bases are shared with TRBD2. V lost 5 bases, J lost 3 bases, and 8 bases stayed unmatched. CDR1 is SGHTA, CDR2 FQGNSA, per germline. The CDR3 length is 17 residues. DNA for the CDR3: TGTGCCAGCAGCCTCACTAGCGGGAGGGCCATGACAGATACGCAGTATTTT. It is translated as CASSLTSGRAMTDTQYF.

Only a few counts were recorded for this clone. The V call is TRBV10-3, the J call TRBJ2-1, with a possible D match to TRBD2 (5 bases). Trimming removed 10 bases at V and 8 bases at J, with 21 bases between. In germline, CDR1 is ENHRY, CDR2 SYGVKD. CDR3 size: 14 residues. This CDR3 is CATLPPGGSDEQFF. The CDR3 nucleotides are TGTGCCACCTTACCCCCTGGAGGTAGTGATGAGCAGTTCTTC.

The chain employs TRBV6-1 and TRBJ2-1; maybe TRBD1 (8 bases). Trimming shortened V by 6 bases and J by 10 bases, and 16 bases separated the two germline ends. Germline CDR1 is MNHNS and CDR2 is SASEGT. The CDR3 contains 13 residues. The CDR3: CASSWGGTGEQFF. The CDR3 nucleotides read TGTGCCAGCAGCTGGGGAGGGACAGGAGAGCAGTTCTTC.

J is TRBJ1-1 and V is TRBV18; no clear D gene. This CDR3 is built from 14 residues. Germline CDR1 and CDR2: KGHSH and LQKENI. Trimming stripped 5 bases from V and 0 bases from J, with 10 bases between. In DNA form, the CDR3 reads TGTGCCAGCTCATCCAGTAAAGTGAACACTGAAGCTTTCTTT. Amino acids: CASSSSKVNTEAFF.

V and J are TRBV2 and TRBJ2-2; either TRBD1 or TRBD2 may supply D (5 bases each). In germline, CDR1 is SNHLY, CDR2 FYNNEI. CDR3 size: 14 residues. V was pared by 6 bases and J by 2 bases, with 10 bases between. CDR3 loop: CASRPGPNTGELFF. The CDR3 DNA reads TGTGCCAGCAGGCCGGGACCTAACACCGGGGAGCTGTTTTTT. The full variable domain, with the rest looked up from reference TRBV2 and TRBJ2-2, is EPEVTQTPSHQVTQMGQEVILRCVPISNHLYFYWYRQILGQKVEFLVSFYNNEISEKSEIFDDQFSVERPDGSNFTLKIRSTKLEDSAMYFCASRPGPNTGELFFGEGSRLTVL.

V is TRBV28 and J is TRBJ2-7, with no clear D. This CDR3 has 11 amino acids. V shed 6 bases and J shed 5 bases, with 8 bases lying between them. Germline CDR1 and CDR2: MDHEN and SYDVKM. The CDR3 protein is CASRGVHEQYF. In nucleotides, the CDR3 is TGTGCCAGCAGGGGCGTCCACGAGCAGTACTTC.

This clone was seen only once. V is TRBV6-1 and J is TRBJ2-5, with 10 nucleotides matching TRBD2. CDR3 length: 18 residues. Germline assignment: CDR1 MNHNS and CDR2 SASEGT. Trimming at V came to 0 bases and at J to 2 bases, leaving 9 bases not matched to a gene. The CDR3 nucleotides read TGTGCCAGCAGTGAAGCCGGGACTAGCGCGATTACACAAGAGACCCAGTACTTC. It is translated as CASSEAGTSAITQETQYF.

With regard to this clone: The germline gene is not matched at one end of the junction; a read error may be the cause. The chain recombines TRBV5-5 with TRBJ2-7; 8 bases map to TRBD1. CDR3 length equals 12 residues. Germline CDR1 and CDR2: SGHKS and YYEKEE (reference sequence). Here the CDR3 DNA reads TGTGCCAGCAGCTCGACAGGGGACGAGCCGGACTTC. Its translation: CASSSTGDEPDF.

This clone appeared once. The gene calls are TRBV27 and TRBJ1-5, with D unresolved. The CDR3 loop spans 16 amino acids. The V end was cut by 4 bases, the J end by 3 bases, with 16 bases between. Germline assignment: CDR1 MNHEY and CDR2 SMNVEV (reference sequence). CDR3 nucleotides: TGTGCCAGCAGTTCGTGGCCGATCTCGTCCAATCAGCCCCAGCATTTT. It specifies CASSSWPISSNQPQHF.

The chain couples TRBV27 to TRBJ2-6; the D is unclear. This CDR3 region has 16 residues. The germline V and J ends were trimmed by 4 bases and 4 bases, with 14 bases remaining between them. CDR1 is MNHEY, CDR2 SMNVEV, per germline (reference sequence). The CDR3 spells CASSSQRVTGANVLTF. The CDR3 DNA reads as TGTGCCAGCAGTTCTCAAAGGGTAACCGGGGCCAACGTCCTGACTTTC.

The gene calls are TRBV4-1 and TRBJ2-3, with D possibly being TRBD1 or TRBD2 (5 bases each). The CDR3 extends over 17 amino acids. V was shortened by 4 bases and J by 5 bases, with 22 bases between the two germline ends. Germline V CDR1 and CDR2: MGHRA, YSYEKL. CDR3 protein: CASSRNVGTSGKDTQYF. The DNA of the CDR3 is TGCGCCAGCAGCCGAAATGTTGGGACCAGCGGAAAAGATACGCAGTATTTT.

The rearrangement joins TRBV4-1 to TRBJ1-1, with D possibly being TRBD1 (6 bases). Germline CDR1 MGHRA, CDR2 YSYEKL. CDR3 length: 19 amino acids. Trimming took off 4 bases at V and 2 bases at J, with 26 bases between the two ends. The CDR3 DNA follows: TGCGCCAGCAGCCTTCGCCAGGCGACAGGCCCAACGGGAAACACTGAAGCTTTCTTT. It specifies CASSLRQATGPTGNTEAFF.

The chain joins TRBV6-6 to TRBJ1-2; weak D call: TRBD1 (6 bases). There are 13 residues in the CDR3. V lost 7 bases, J lost 6 bases, and 15 bases lay in between. Germline V CDR1 and CDR2: MNHNY, SVGAGI (reference sequence). Here the CDR3 reads CASNRGGEDGYTF. For the CDR3, the DNA is TGTGCCAGCAACCGAGGGGGAGAGGATGGCTACACCTTC.

The chain links TRBV5-4 to TRBJ2-7; no clear D gene. CDR3 length: 12 amino acids. Germline-derived CDR1 and CDR2 are SGHNT and YYREEE (reference sequence). The V gene lost 2 bases and the J gene lost 6 bases, with 9 bases spanning the gap. The CDR3 region is CASSFSGIEQYF. CDR3 DNA sequence: TGTGCCAGCAGCTTTTCTGGGATCGAGCAGTACTTC.

This clone occurred once. This sequence joins TRBV2 and TRBJ2-7; D perhaps matches TRBD1 (6 bases). The CDR3 length is 15 residues. Trimming took 5 bases from V and 3 from J, leaving 17 bases between them. Per the germline V gene, CDR1 is SNHLY and CDR2 is FYNNEI. The chain's CDR3 is CASSHRVLTIYEQYF. CDR3 coding DNA: TGTGCCAGCAGTCACAGGGTCCTGACCATCTACGAGCAGTACTTC.

This rearrangement joins TRBV6-1 to TRBJ2-5, with 9 bases aligning to TRBD1. The junction had 9 bases not matched to a gene; V was cut back by 0 bases and J by 1 base. Germline V CDR1 and CDR2: MNHNS, SASEGT. This CDR3 has 18 amino acids. The CDR3 protein is CASSEALQGAIRQETQYF. CDR3 nucleotides: TGTGCCAGCAGTGAAGCGTTACAGGGGGCGATACGCCAAGAGACCCAGTACTTC.

The chain employs TRBV5-1 and TRBJ2-2, with D hard to call. Germline V gene data show CDR1 as SGHRS and CDR2 as YFSETQ. This CDR3 is 15 amino acids long. Trimming took 2 bases from V and 0 from J, leaving 8 bases between them. The CDR3 coding sequence is TGCGCCAGCAGCTTTGATGGACCGAACACCGGGGAGCTGTTTTTT. It encodes CASSFDGPNTGELFF.

This chain joins TRBV5-1 and TRBJ1-3; possible D gene TRBD1, 6 bases. The CDR3 loop spans 14 amino acids. V was shortened by 4 bases and J by 4 bases, with 12 bases between the two germline ends. CDR1 SGHRS and CDR2 YFSETQ come from the germline V gene. The CDR3 DNA is TGCGCCAGCAGCCCCGGGGGCACGGGAAACACCATATATTTT. Its translation: CASSPGGTGNTIYF. The full variable domain, with the rest looked up from reference TRBV5-1 and TRBJ1-3, is KAGVTQTPRYLIKTRGQQVTLSCSPISGHRSVSWYQQTPGQGLQFLFEYFSETQRNKGNFPGRFSGRQFSNSRSEMNVSTLELGDSALYLCASSPGGTGNTIYFGEGSWLTVV.

This clone was picked up a small number of times. The chain uses TRBV14 and TRBJ1-1, with TRBD1 identical over 9 bases. Unmatched junction bases numbered 8, after V lost 4 bases and J lost 5 bases. From germline, CDR1 is SGHDN and CDR2 FVKESK. The CDR3 is 15 amino acids. The CDR3 loop is CASSLRTGDSTEAFF. DNA of the CDR3: TGTGCCAGCAGCCTCCGGACAGGGGACTCTACTGAAGCTTTCTTT.